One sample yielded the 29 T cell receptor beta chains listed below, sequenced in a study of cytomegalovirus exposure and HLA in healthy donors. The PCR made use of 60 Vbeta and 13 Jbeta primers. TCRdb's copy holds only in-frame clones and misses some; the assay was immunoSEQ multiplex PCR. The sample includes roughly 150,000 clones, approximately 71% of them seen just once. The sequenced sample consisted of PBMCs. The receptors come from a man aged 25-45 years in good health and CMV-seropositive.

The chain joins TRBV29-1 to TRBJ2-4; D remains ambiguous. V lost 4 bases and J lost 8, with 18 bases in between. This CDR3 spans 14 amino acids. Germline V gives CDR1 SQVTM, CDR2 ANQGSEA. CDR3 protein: CSVGSSTIEDIQYF. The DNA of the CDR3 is TGCAGCGTTGGAAGCTCTACCATTGAGGACATTCAGTACTTC. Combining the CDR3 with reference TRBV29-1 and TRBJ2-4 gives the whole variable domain SAVISQKPSRDICQRGTSLTIQCQVDSQVTMMFWYRQQPGQSLTLIATANQGSEATYESGFVIDKFPISRPNLTFSTLTVSNMSPEDSSIYLCSVGSSTIEDIQYFGAGTRLSVL.

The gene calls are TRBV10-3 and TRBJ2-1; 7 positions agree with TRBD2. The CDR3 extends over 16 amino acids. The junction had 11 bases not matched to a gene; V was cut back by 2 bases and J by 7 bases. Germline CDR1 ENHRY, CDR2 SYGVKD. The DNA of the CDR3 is TGTGCCATCAGTGAGCCTGGAGGGAGGGTCACGAATGAGCAGTTCTTC. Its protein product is CAISEPGGRVTNEQFF.

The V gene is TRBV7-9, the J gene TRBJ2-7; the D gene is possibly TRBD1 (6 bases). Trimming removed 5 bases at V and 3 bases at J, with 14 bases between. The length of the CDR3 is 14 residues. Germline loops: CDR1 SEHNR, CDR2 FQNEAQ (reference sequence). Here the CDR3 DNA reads TGTGCCAGCAGCCTCCAGGGGATTAACTACGAGCAGTACTTC. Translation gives CASSLQGINYEQYF.

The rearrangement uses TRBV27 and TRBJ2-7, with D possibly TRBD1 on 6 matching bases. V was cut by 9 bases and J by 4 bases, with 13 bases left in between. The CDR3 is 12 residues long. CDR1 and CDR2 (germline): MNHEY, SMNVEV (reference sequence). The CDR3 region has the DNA TGTGCCAGTCAGGGGTCTAAATACGAGCAGTACTTC. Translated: CASQGSKYEQYF.

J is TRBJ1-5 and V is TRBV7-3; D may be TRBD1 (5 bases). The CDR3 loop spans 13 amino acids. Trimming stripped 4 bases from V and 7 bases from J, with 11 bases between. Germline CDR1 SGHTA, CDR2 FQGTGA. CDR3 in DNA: TGTGCCAGCAGCTCCAGGGAGGGCCAGCCCCAGCATTTT. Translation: CASSSREGQPQHF.

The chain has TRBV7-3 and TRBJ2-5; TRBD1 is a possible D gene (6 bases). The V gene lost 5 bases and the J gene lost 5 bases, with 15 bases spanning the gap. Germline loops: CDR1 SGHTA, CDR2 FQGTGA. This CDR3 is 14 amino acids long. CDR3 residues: CASSPTGPLETQYF. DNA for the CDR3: TGTGCCAGCAGCCCAACAGGGCCCTTGGAGACCCAGTACTTC.

The CDR3 nucleotides read TGTGCCAGCAGCTCGACGGGACAGAATCGCTACGAGCAGTACTTC. Translated: CASSSTGQNRYEQYF. J is TRBJ2-7 and V is TRBV5-4; 7 bases align to TRBD1. V lost 3 bases and J lost 3; bases outside the gene matches: 9. The CDR3 runs to 15 residues. CDR1 and CDR2 from the germline V gene are SGHNT and YYREEE (reference sequence).

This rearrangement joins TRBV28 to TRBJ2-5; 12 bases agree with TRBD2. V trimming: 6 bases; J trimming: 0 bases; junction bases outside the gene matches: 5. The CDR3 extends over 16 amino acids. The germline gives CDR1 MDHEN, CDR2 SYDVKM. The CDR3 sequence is CASRETSGSYQETQYF. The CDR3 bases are TGTGCCAGCAGAGAGACTAGCGGGAGTTACCAAGAGACCCAGTACTTC.

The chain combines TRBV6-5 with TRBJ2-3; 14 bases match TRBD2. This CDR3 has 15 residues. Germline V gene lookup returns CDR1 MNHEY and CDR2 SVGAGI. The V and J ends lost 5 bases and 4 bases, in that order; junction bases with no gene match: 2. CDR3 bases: TGTGCCAGCAGTGGGACTAGCGGGAGTTCAGATACGCAGTATTTT. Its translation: CASSGTSGSSDTQYF.

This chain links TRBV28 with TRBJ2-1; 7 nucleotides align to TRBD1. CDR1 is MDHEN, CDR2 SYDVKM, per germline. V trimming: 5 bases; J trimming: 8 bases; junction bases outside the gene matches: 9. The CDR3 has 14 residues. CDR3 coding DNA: TGTGCCAGCAGTCCGATACAGGGGCCTTATGAGCAGTTCTTC. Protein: CASSPIQGPYEQFF.

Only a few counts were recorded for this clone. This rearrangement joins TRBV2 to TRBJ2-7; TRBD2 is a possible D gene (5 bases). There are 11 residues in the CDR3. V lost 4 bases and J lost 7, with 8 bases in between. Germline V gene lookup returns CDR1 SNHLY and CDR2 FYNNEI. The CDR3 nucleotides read TGTGCCAGCAGTGTTTCGGGGGAGCAGTACTTC. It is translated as CASSVSGEQYF.

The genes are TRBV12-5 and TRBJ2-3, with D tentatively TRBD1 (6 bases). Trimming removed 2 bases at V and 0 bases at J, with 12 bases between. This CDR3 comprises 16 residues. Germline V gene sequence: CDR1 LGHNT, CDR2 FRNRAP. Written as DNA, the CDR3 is TGTGCTAGTGGTTTGCACAGGGAGACTAGCACAGATACGCAGTATTTT. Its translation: CASGLHRETSTDTQYF.

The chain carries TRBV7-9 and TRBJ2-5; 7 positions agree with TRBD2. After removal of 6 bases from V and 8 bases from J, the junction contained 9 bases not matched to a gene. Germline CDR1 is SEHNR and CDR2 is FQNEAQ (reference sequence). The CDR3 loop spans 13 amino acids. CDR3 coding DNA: TGTGCCAGCAGTTATGGAGGGAGGGAAACCCAGTACTTC. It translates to CASSYGGRETQYF.

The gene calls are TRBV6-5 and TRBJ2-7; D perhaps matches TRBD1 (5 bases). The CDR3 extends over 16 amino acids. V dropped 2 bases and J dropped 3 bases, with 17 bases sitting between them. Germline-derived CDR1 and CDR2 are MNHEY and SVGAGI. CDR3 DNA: TGTGCCAGCAGTTACAGTTATATGGGGCCCAACTACGAGCAGTACTTC. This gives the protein CASSYSYMGPNYEQYF.

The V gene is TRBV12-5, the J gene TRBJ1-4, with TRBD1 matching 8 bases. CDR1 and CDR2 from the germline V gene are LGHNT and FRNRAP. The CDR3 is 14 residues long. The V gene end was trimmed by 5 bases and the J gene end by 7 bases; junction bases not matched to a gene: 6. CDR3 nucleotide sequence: TGTGCTAGTGGTCAGACAGGGGACCCTGAAAAACTGTTTTTT. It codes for CASGQTGDPEKLFF.

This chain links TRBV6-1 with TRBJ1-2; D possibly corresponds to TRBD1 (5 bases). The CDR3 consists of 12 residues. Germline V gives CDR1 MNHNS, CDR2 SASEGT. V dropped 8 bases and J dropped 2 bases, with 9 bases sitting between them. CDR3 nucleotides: TGTGCCAGCCGGGGGGACAACTATGGCTACACCTTC. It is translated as CASRGDNYGYTF.

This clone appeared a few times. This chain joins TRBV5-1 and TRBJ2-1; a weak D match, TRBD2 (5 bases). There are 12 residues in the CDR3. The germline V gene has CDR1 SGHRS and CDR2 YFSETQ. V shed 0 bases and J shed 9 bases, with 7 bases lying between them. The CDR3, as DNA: TGCGCCAGCAGCTTGGACCGGGGTGAGCAGTTCTTC. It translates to CASSLDRGEQFF.

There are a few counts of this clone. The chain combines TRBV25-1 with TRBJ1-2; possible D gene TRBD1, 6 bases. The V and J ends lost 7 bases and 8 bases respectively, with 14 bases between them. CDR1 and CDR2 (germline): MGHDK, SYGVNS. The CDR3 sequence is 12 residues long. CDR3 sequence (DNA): TGTGCCAGCACAGCAGGGGCTGGCGGCTACACCTTC. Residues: CASTAGAGGYTF.

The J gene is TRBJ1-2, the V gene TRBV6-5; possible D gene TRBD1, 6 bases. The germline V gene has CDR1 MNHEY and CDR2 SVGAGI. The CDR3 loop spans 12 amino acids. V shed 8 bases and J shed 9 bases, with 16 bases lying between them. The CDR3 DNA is TGTGCCAGCCGGGACACCGCATCTCGCTACACCTTC. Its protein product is CASRDTASRYTF.

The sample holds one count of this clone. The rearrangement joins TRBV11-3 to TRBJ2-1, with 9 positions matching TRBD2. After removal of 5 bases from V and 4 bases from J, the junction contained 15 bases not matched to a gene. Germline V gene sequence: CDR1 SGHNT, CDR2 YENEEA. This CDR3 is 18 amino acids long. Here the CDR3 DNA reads TGTGCCAGCAGCCGCCTCGACCGCGGGAGGGCCACATACAATGAGCAGTTCTTC. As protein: CASSRLDRGRATYNEQFF.

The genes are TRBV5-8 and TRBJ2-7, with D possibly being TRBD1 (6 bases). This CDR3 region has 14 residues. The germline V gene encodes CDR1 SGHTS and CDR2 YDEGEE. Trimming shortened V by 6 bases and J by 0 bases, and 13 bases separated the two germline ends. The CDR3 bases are TGTGCCAGCACCTACGGACAGAGCTCCTACGAGCAGTACTTC. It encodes CASTYGQSSYEQYF.

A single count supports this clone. DNA of the CDR3: TGTGCCAGCAGTGAAGCAGGGGCAGGAACAGATACGCAGTATTTT. It yields the protein CASSEAGAGTDTQYF. This rearrangement joins TRBV6-1 to TRBJ2-3, with a weak D call TRBD1 (5 bases). V lost 0 bases and J lost 3, with 10 bases in between. The CDR3 contains 15 residues. Per germline, CDR1 MNHNS and CDR2 SASEGT.

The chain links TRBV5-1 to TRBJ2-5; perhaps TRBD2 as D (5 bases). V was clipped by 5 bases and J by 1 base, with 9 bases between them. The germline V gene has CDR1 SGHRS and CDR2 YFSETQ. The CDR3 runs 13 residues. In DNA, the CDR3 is TGCGCCAGCAGTCCCGGGATCCAAGAGACCCAGTACTTC. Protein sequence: CASSPGIQETQYF.

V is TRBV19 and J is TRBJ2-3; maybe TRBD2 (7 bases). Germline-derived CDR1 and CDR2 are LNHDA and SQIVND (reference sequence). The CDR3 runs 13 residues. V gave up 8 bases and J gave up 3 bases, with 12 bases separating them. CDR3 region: CASGGGRTDTQYF. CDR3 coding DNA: TGTGCCAGTGGGGGGGGGCGGACAGATACGCAGTATTTT.

Here the CDR3 DNA reads TGTGCCAGCACAAACTCAGATACGCAGTATTTT. Its protein is CASTNSDTQYF. The rearrangement joins TRBV6-5 to TRBJ2-3, with D unclear. The germline V gene encodes CDR1 MNHEY and CDR2 SVGAGI. The CDR3 extends over 11 amino acids. Trimming took 7 bases from V and 4 from J, leaving 6 bases between them.

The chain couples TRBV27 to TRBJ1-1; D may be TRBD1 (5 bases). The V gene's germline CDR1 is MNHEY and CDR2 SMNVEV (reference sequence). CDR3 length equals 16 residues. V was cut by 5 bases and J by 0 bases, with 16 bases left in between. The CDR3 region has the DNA TGTGCCAGCAGTCTCCGGGAGGGGCCTATGAACACTGAAGCTTTCTTT. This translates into CASSLREGPMNTEAFF.

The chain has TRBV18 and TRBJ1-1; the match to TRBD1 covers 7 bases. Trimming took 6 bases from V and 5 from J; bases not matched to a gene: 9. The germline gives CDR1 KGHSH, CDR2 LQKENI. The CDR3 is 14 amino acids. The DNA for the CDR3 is TGTGCCAGCTCGCCCGGGACAGAAGATACTGAAGCTTTCTTT. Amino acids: CASSPGTEDTEAFF.

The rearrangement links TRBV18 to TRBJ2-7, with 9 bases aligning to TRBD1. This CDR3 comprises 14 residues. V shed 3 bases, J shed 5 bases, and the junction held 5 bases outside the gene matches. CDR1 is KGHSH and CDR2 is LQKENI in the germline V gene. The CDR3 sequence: CASSPGQGLHEQYF. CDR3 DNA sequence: TGTGCCAGCTCACCCGGACAGGGGTTGCACGAGCAGTACTTC.

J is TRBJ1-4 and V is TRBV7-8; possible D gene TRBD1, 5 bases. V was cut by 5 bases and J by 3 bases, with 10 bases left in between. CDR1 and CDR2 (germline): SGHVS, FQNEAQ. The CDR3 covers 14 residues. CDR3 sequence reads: CASSLRVSNEKLFF. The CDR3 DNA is TGTGCCAGCAGCCTCAGGGTATCTAATGAAAAACTGTTTTTT. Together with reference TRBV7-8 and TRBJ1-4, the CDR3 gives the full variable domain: GAGVSQSPRYKVAKRGQDVALRCDPISGHVSLFWYQQALGQGPEFLTYFQNEAQLDKSGLPSDRFFAERPEGSVSTLKIQRTQQEDSAVYLCASSLRVSNEKLFFGSGTQLSVL.